This T cell receptor (beta chain) was captured by sequencing in a study of blood T cell repertoires in COVID-19. As for the study in general: The cDNA or gDNA used as material had been derived from T cells, B-cell-depleted T cells, or PBMCs.

V lost 6 bases and J lost 9; bases outside the gene matches: 11. CDR1 and CDR2 (germline): SQVTM, ANQGSEA. CDR3 size: 14 residues. This clone was detected only a few times. Clones were sequenced by immunoSEQ multiplex PCR, and TCRdb holds only the in-frame ones, with some missing. In the table there are 150,000 or so clones, approximately 87% of which are singletons. V usage is TRBV29-1 and J usage is TRBJ1-6, with 7 bases fitting TRBD1. The receptor was isolated from a man at least 80 years old with acute or convalescent COVID-19. The specimen sequenced was peripheral blood. The CDR3 bases are TGCAGCGTATCCGCCGGGACAGAGGCTTCACCCCTCCACTTT. Protein product: CSVSAGTEASPLHF. Looking up the rest from reference TRBV29-1 and TRBJ1-6 gives the full variable domain: SAVISQKPSRDICQRGTSLTIQCQVDSQVTMMFWYRQQPGQSLTLIATANQGSEATYESGFVIDKFPISRPNLTFSTLTVSNMSPEDSSIYLCSVSAGTEASPLHFGNGTRLTVT.